This is a list of T cell receptor beta chains from one sample in a study of cytomegalovirus exposure and HLA in healthy donors. Generated by immunoSEQ multiplex PCR, the TCRdb table keeps only in-frame clones and is missing some. The sample has 90,000 to 110,000 clones, about 83% seen once; the top ten hold 6.1%. The specimen was PBMCs. These receptors came from a man aged 18 to 29 in good health and CMV-seronegative. The CDR3 runs from the conserved cysteine through the conserved F or W. The D gene is left open where the match is weak. Clone size is stated in some rows and not others, as once, few, many or a class when expanded.

d_call: NA; j_call: TRBJ1-2; v_call: TRBV5-1; clone_size: NA; cdr3_aa: CASSLRAGGHGYTF; cdr3_nt: TGCGCCAGCAGCTTGAGGGCGGGAGGCCACGGCTACACCTTC
d_call: TRBD1; j_call: TRBJ2-7; v_call: TRBV5-6; clone_size: NA; cdr3_aa: CASSLAGTGIHEQYF; cdr3_nt: TGTGCCAGCAGCTTGGCCGGGACAGGGATCCACGAGCAGTACTTC
d_call: NA; j_call: TRBJ1-1; v_call: TRBV7-9; clone_size: NA; cdr3_aa: CSSSLGQREAFF; cdr3_nt: TGTTCCAGCAGCTTAGGGCAGCGTGAAGCTTTCTTT
d_call: TRBD1; j_call: TRBJ1-1; v_call: TRBV19; clone_size: NA; cdr3_aa: CASSIGQGLTEAFF; cdr3_nt: TGTGCCAGTAGTATCGGACAGGGGTTGACTGAAGCTTTCTTT
d_call: NA; j_call: TRBJ2-3; v_call: TRBV9; clone_size: NA; cdr3_aa: CASSVEGKIDTQYF; cdr3_nt: TGTGCCAGCAGCGTAGAGGGGAAGATAGATACGCAGTATTTT
d_call: NA; j_call: TRBJ2-7; v_call: TRBV11-3; clone_size: NA; cdr3_aa: CASSSEGKYEQYF; cdr3_nt: TGTGCCAGCAGCTCGGAGGGGAAGTACGAGCAGTACTTC
d_call: NA; j_call: TRBJ2-1; v_call: TRBV2; clone_size: NA; cdr3_aa: CASIKTVTYNEQFF; cdr3_nt: TGTGCCAGCATAAAGACAGTCACCTACAATGAGCAGTTCTTC
d_call: TRBD2; j_call: TRBJ2-1; v_call: TRBV28; clone_size: few; cdr3_aa: CASSLFRTSGNINYNEQFF; cdr3_nt: TGTGCCAGCAGCCTATTCCGGACTAGCGGGAATATCAATTACAATGAGCAGTTCTTC
d_call: TRBD1; j_call: TRBJ1-2; v_call: TRBV27; clone_size: NA; cdr3_aa: CASSLSGGAGYGYTF; cdr3_nt: TGTGCCAGCAGTTTATCAGGGGGCGCCGGCTATGGCTACACCTTC
d_call: NA; j_call: TRBJ2-2; v_call: TRBV10-3; clone_size: NA; cdr3_aa: CAITGLPNTGELFF; cdr3_nt: TGTGCCATCACAGGCCTCCCGAACACCGGGGAGCTGTTTTTT
d_call: NA; j_call: TRBJ2-7; v_call: TRBV27; clone_size: NA; cdr3_aa: CASGRGDEQYF; cdr3_nt: TGTGCGTCCGGCAGGGGCGACGAGCAGTACTTC
d_call: TRBD1; j_call: TRBJ2-1; v_call: TRBV7-9; clone_size: few; cdr3_aa: CASSITGERGEQFF; cdr3_nt: TGTGCCAGCAGCATAACAGGGGAGAGGGGTGAGCAGTTCTTC
d_call: NA; j_call: TRBJ2-2; v_call: TRBV6-4; clone_size: NA; cdr3_aa: CASSEQATTGELFF; cdr3_nt: TGTGCCAGCAGTGAACAGGCGACCACCGGGGAGCTGTTTTTT
d_call: TRBD1; j_call: TRBJ1-4; v_call: TRBV2; clone_size: NA; cdr3_aa: CASSHPSGTGDEKLFF; cdr3_nt: TGTGCCAGCAGCCACCCGTCCGGTACAGGGGATGAAAAACTGTTTTTT
d_call: TRBD1; j_call: TRBJ2-5; v_call: TRBV5-8; clone_size: NA; cdr3_aa: CASSSNRGRDF; cdr3_nt: TGTGCCAGCAGCTCCAACAGGGGTAGGGACTTC
d_call: NA; j_call: TRBJ2-7; v_call: TRBV4-2; clone_size: few; cdr3_aa: CASSPLRESEQYF; cdr3_nt: TGTGCCAGCAGCCCATTGCGAGAGTCCGAGCAGTACTTC
d_call: TRBD1; j_call: TRBJ1-1; v_call: TRBV6-5; clone_size: NA; cdr3_aa: CAINPTGTNTEAFF; cdr3_nt: TGTGCCATCAACCCGACAGGGACGAACACTGAAGCTTTCTTT
d_call: NA; j_call: TRBJ2-1; v_call: TRBV11-3; clone_size: NA; cdr3_aa: CASSFGGFSYNEQFF; cdr3_nt: TGTGCCAGCAGCTTTGGCGGGTTCTCCTACAATGAGCAGTTCTTC
d_call: NA; j_call: TRBJ2-7; v_call: TRBV9; clone_size: once; cdr3_aa: CASSLGHAGYEQYF; cdr3_nt: TGTGCCAGCAGCCTGGGACACGCAGGCTACGAGCAGTACTTC
d_call: TRBD2; j_call: TRBJ2-5; v_call: TRBV16; clone_size: NA; cdr3_aa: CASSSGVQETQYF; cdr3_nt: TGTGCCAGCAGCAGCGGGGTCCAAGAGACCCAGTACTTC
d_call: NA; j_call: TRBJ1-3; v_call: TRBV30; clone_size: NA; cdr3_aa: CAWSISGEATIYF; cdr3_nt: TGTGCCTGGAGTATTTCGGGGGAGGCCACCATATATTTT
d_call: TRBD2; j_call: TRBJ2-1; v_call: TRBV9; clone_size: NA; cdr3_aa: CASSPVPTSGYEQFF; cdr3_nt: TGTGCCAGCAGCCCCGTCCCAACTAGCGGCTATGAGCAGTTCTTC
d_call: TRBD1; j_call: TRBJ1-2; v_call: TRBV19; clone_size: NA; cdr3_aa: CASSTGRTGGGYGYTF; cdr3_nt: TGTGCCAGTAGTACGGGAAGGACAGGGGGCGGCTATGGCTACACCTTC
d_call: TRBD1; j_call: TRBJ2-5; v_call: TRBV7-9; clone_size: NA; cdr3_aa: CASSPQPGQGIGEQYF; cdr3_nt: TGTGCCAGCAGCCCCCAGCCGGGACAGGGCATCGGGGAGCAGTACTTC
d_call: NA; j_call: TRBJ1-1; v_call: TRBV7-9; clone_size: NA; cdr3_aa: CASSTGMNTEAFF; cdr3_nt: TGTGCCAGCAGCACCGGGATGAACACTGAAGCTTTCTTT
d_call: NA; j_call: TRBJ1-6; v_call: TRBV7-2; clone_size: once; cdr3_aa: CASSLVGGSLSNSPLHF; cdr3_nt: TGTGCCAGCAGCTTAGTTGGTGGCTCGCTTTCCAATTCACCCCTCCACTTT
d_call: NA; j_call: TRBJ1-1; v_call: TRBV14; clone_size: NA; cdr3_aa: CASSQDALQGAFF; cdr3_nt: TGTGCCAGCAGCCAAGATGCGCTGCAGGGAGCTTTCTTT
d_call: NA; j_call: TRBJ1-5; v_call: TRBV7-9; clone_size: few; cdr3_aa: CASSSLGGANQPQHF; cdr3_nt: TGTGCCAGCAGCTCCCTGGGGGGGGCCAATCAGCCCCAGCATTTT
d_call: NA; j_call: TRBJ1-2; v_call: TRBV2; clone_size: NA; cdr3_aa: CASSLDRGTNYGYTF; cdr3_nt: TGTGCCAGCAGCCTTGACCGAGGCACTAACTATGGCTACACCTTC
d_call: NA; j_call: TRBJ2-7; v_call: TRBV4-1; clone_size: NA; cdr3_aa: CASSQDITQYYEQYF; cdr3_nt: TGCGCCAGCAGCCAAGATATAACGCAGTACTACGAGCAGTACTTC
d_call: NA; j_call: TRBJ2-1; v_call: TRBV9; clone_size: NA; cdr3_aa: CASSVVSQGYNEQFF; cdr3_nt: TGTGCCAGCAGCGTAGTTAGCCAGGGGTACAATGAGCAGTTCTTC
d_call: TRBD2; j_call: TRBJ2-3; v_call: TRBV5-4; clone_size: NA; cdr3_aa: CASSFREGGSDTQYF; cdr3_nt: TGTGCCAGCAGCTTTCGGGAGGGAGGGTCAGATACGCAGTATTTT
d_call: TRBD1; j_call: TRBJ2-2; v_call: TRBV6-1; clone_size: NA; cdr3_aa: CASGTVVSGELFF; cdr3_nt: TGTGCCAGCGGGACAGTTGTGTCCGGGGAGCTGTTTTTT
d_call: TRBD1; j_call: TRBJ1-5; v_call: TRBV12-5; clone_size: NA; cdr3_aa: CASGLGTGNQPQHF; cdr3_nt: TGTGCTAGTGGTTTGGGGACAGGGAATCAGCCCCAGCATTTT
d_call: TRBD1; j_call: TRBJ2-3; v_call: TRBV4-3; clone_size: NA; cdr3_aa: CASSLQGASTDTQYF; cdr3_nt: TGCGCCAGCAGCCTGCAGGGGGCCAGCACAGATACGCAGTATTTT
d_call: TRBD1; j_call: TRBJ1-1; v_call: TRBV25-1; clone_size: NA; cdr3_aa: CASREGGTENTEAFF; cdr3_nt: TGTGCCAGCAGAGAGGGCGGGACAGAGAACACTGAAGCTTTCTTT
d_call: NA; j_call: TRBJ2-1; v_call: TRBV7-3; clone_size: NA; cdr3_aa: CASSLGTSPPYNEQFF; cdr3_nt: TGTGCCAGCAGCTTAGGGACTTCCCCCCCCTACAATGAGCAGTTCTTC
d_call: TRBD1; j_call: TRBJ1-1; v_call: TRBV6-5; clone_size: NA; cdr3_aa: CANYKTSQGWTEAFF; cdr3_nt: TGTGCCAACTATAAAACGTCACAGGGGTGGACTGAAGCTTTCTTT
d_call: NA; j_call: TRBJ2-5; v_call: TRBV6-1; clone_size: NA; cdr3_aa: CASSTRGGETQYF; cdr3_nt: TGTGCCAGCAGTACCCGAGGGGGAGAGACCCAGTACTTC
d_call: NA; j_call: TRBJ1-1; v_call: TRBV28; clone_size: NA; cdr3_aa: CASSYTQNTEAFF; cdr3_nt: TGTGCCAGCAGTTATACACAGAACACTGAAGCTTTCTTT
d_call: NA; j_call: TRBJ1-1; v_call: TRBV7-6; clone_size: NA; cdr3_aa: CASSLVAGKAFF; cdr3_nt: TGTGCCAGCAGCTTAGTCGCAGGAAAAGCTTTCTTT
d_call: NA; j_call: TRBJ1-1; v_call: TRBV6-6; clone_size: NA; cdr3_aa: CASFPQGPNTEAFF; cdr3_nt: TGTGCCAGCTTTCCCCAGGGTCCGAACACTGAAGCTTTCTTT
d_call: TRBD1; j_call: TRBJ1-5; v_call: TRBV27; clone_size: NA; cdr3_aa: CASSPDRVNQPQHF; cdr3_nt: TGTGCCAGCAGCCCAGACAGGGTAAATCAGCCCCAGCATTTT
d_call: NA; j_call: TRBJ1-5; v_call: TRBV19; clone_size: NA; cdr3_aa: CASSKITRAYSNQPQHF; cdr3_nt: TGTGCCAGTAGTAAAATTACCAGGGCGTATAGCAATCAGCCCCAGCATTTT
d_call: NA; j_call: TRBJ2-1; v_call: TRBV27; clone_size: NA; cdr3_aa: CASSLYGWGDFSFYNEQFF; cdr3_nt: TGTGCCAGCAGTTTATATGGCTGGGGGGACTTCTCATTCTACAATGAGCAGTTCTTC
d_call: NA; j_call: TRBJ2-4; v_call: TRBV4-1; clone_size: NA; cdr3_aa: CASSQVDLGLPANIQYF; cdr3_nt: TGCGCCAGCAGCCAAGTTGATCTGGGACTCCCCGCGAACATTCAGTACTTC
d_call: TRBD1; j_call: TRBJ2-7; v_call: TRBV4-3; clone_size: NA; cdr3_aa: CASSQVAGQGSYEQYF; cdr3_nt: TGCGCCAGCAGCCAAGTGGCGGGACAGGGGTCCTACGAGCAGTACTTC
d_call: TRBD2; j_call: TRBJ2-1; v_call: TRBV10-3; clone_size: NA; cdr3_aa: CAISERAGDYNEQFF; cdr3_nt: TGTGCCATCAGTGAGAGAGCGGGAGATTACAATGAGCAGTTCTTC
d_call: NA; j_call: TRBJ2-4; v_call: TRBV19; clone_size: NA; cdr3_aa: CASSIGPQGTKNIQYF; cdr3_nt: TGTGCCAGTAGTATAGGCCCTCAGGGAACCAAAAACATTCAGTACTTC
d_call: TRBD1; j_call: TRBJ1-3; v_call: TRBV5-1; clone_size: NA; cdr3_aa: CASSWEQGAGNTIYF; cdr3_nt: TGCGCCAGCAGCTGGGAACAGGGGGCCGGGAACACCATATATTTT
d_call: NA; j_call: TRBJ1-1; v_call: TRBV6-1; clone_size: NA; cdr3_aa: CASSEPTRTPMNTEAFF; cdr3_nt: TGTGCCAGCAGTGAACCCACGAGGACACCTATGAACACTGAAGCTTTCTTT